The 10 T cell receptor beta chains listed next were all sequenced from one sample in a study of cytomegalovirus exposure and HLA in healthy donors. The PCR was carried out with 60 Vbeta primers and 13 Jbeta primers. TCRdb's table, derived via immunoSEQ multiplex PCR, lists solely in-frame clones and lacks some. This sample's clone table lists 110,000 to 150,000 clones. The material sequenced was PBMCs. The source is a middle-aged man in good health and CMV-seronegative.

This chain uses TRBV19 with TRBJ2-7, with 9 nucleotides matching TRBD2. Germline lookup yields CDR1 LNHDA and CDR2 SQIVND (reference sequence). Trimming took 7 bases from V and 1 from J; bases not matched to a gene: 8. The CDR3 consists of 15 residues. DNA of the CDR3: TGTGCCAGTAAGAGGAGCGGGGGGTCGTCCTACGAGCAGTACTTC. It encodes CASKRSGGSSYEQYF.

The CDR3 spells CATSRDGQNTGELFF. The CDR3 DNA reads TGTGCCACCAGCAGAGATGGACAGAACACCGGGGAGCTGTTTTTT. The V gene is TRBV15, the J gene TRBJ2-2; D perhaps matches TRBD1 (5 bases). This CDR3 spans 15 amino acids. Germline V gene lookup returns CDR1 LNHNV and CDR2 YYDKDF (reference sequence). V dropped 0 bases and J dropped 1 base, with 6 bases sitting between them.

The chain combines TRBV9 with TRBJ2-3, with D possibly being TRBD2 (6 bases). V was clipped by 3 bases and J by 0 bases, with 11 bases between them. In germline, CDR1 is SGDLS, CDR2 YYNGEE. The CDR3 is made up of 15 amino acids. The CDR3 loop is CASSGSGISTDTQYF. CDR3 nucleotides: TGTGCCAGCAGCGGTAGCGGAATTAGCACAGATACGCAGTATTTT.

CDR3 protein: CASSGIHSAGELFF. The CDR3 DNA reads as TGTGCCAGCAGCGGAATCCACTCCGCAGGGGAGCTGTTTTTT. V usage is TRBV9 and J usage is TRBJ2-2; D is ambiguous. Germline V lookup: CDR1 SGDLS, CDR2 YYNGEE. The CDR3 runs 14 residues. V dropped 3 bases and J dropped 8 bases, with 14 bases sitting between them.

The chain carries TRBV20-1 and TRBJ2-1; D may be TRBD2 (6 bases). This CDR3 is 11 amino acids long. Germline CDR1 is DFQATT and CDR2 is SNEGSKA (reference sequence). The ends were cut back, 5 bases at V and 7 bases at J, with 9 bases in the middle. The CDR3 region is CSAGGLNEQFF. CDR3 sequence (DNA): TGCAGTGCTGGGGGACTTAATGAGCAGTTCTTC.

V and J are TRBV7-2 and TRBJ2-7; 7 bases are a match to TRBD1. The CDR3 consists of 13 residues. CDR1 is SGHTA and CDR2 is FQGNSA in the germline V gene. V dropped 4 bases and J dropped 3; count of bases not matched to a gene: 3. The CDR3 spells CASSWDRSYEQYF. CDR3 nucleotides: TGTGCCAGCAGCTGGGACAGAAGCTACGAGCAGTACTTC. Combining the CDR3 with reference TRBV7-2 and TRBJ2-7 gives the whole variable domain GAGVSQSPSNKVTEKGKDVELRCDPISGHTALYWYRQSLGQGLEFLIYFQGNSAPDKSGLPSDRFSAERTGGSVSTLTIQRTQQEDSAVYLCASSWDRSYEQYFGPGTRLTVT.

The rearrangement joins TRBV6-1 to TRBJ2-6, with 13 bases that match TRBD2. V shed 6 bases, J shed 0 bases, and the junction held 11 bases outside the gene matches. Germline V gene sequence: CDR1 MNHNS, CDR2 SASEGT. CDR3 length: 20 amino acids. For the CDR3, the DNA is TGTGCCAGCAGCGAAATTCCGGGACTAGCGGGGATCTCTGGGGCCAACGTCCTGACTTTC. The encoded protein is CASSEIPGLAGISGANVLTF.

This chain joins TRBV7-9 and TRBJ2-5; the D gene is possibly TRBD1 (5 bases). Looked up from germline, CDR1 is SEHNR and CDR2 is FQNEAQ (reference sequence). V was clipped by 6 bases and J by 2 bases, with 13 bases between them. The CDR3 length is 14 residues. CDR3 sequence reads: CASSQGATQETQYF. The CDR3 nucleotides read TGTGCCAGCAGTCAAGGGGCCACACAAGAGACCCAGTACTTC. The entire variable domain, with the rest obtained from reference TRBV7-9 and TRBJ2-5, is as follows: DTGVSQNPRHKITKRGQNVTFRCDPISEHNRLYWYRQTLGQGPEFLTYFQNEAQLEKSRLLSDRFSAERPKGSFSTLEIQRTEQGDSAMYLCASSQGATQETQYFGPGTRLLVL.

The chain recombines TRBV9 with TRBJ1-2; maybe TRBD1 (5 bases). Germline CDR1 reads SGDLS; CDR2 reads YYNGEE. The CDR3 totals 15 residues. V was cut by 0 bases and J by 5 bases, with 14 bases left in between. CDR3 in amino acids: CASSVGGGVGYGYTF. The CDR3 DNA follows: TGTGCCAGCAGCGTAGGGGGAGGGGTTGGGTATGGCTACACCTTC.

This chain connects TRBV29-1 to TRBJ2-7; 11 nucleotides match TRBD1. This CDR3 contains 13 residues. Unmatched junction bases numbered 6, after V lost 4 bases and J lost 7 bases. Germline V gene lookup returns CDR1 SQVTM and CDR2 ANQGSEA. The CDR3 loop reads CSVVGQGAWEQYF. For the CDR3, the DNA is TGCAGCGTTGTCGGACAGGGGGCGTGGGAGCAGTACTTC.